This T cell receptor (beta chain) stems from a study of T cells in Graves' hyperthyroidism and ophthalmopathy. General study points: Most thyroid-expanded clonotypes above 0.001 were also found in blood.

From RNA transcripts, TCR beta CDR3 regions were amplified. When the TCR CDR3 underwent first-round RT-PCR, the HTBI primer set was used. TCRdb re-called the multiplex PCR reads through MiXCR, storing one row per CDR3 protein. The sample contains some 340,000 distinct CDR3 sequences, roughly an eighth of which appear only once. The V segment lost 1 base and the J segment 5 bases; nucleotides outside the gene matches: 7. This CDR3 has 16 amino acids. In germline, CDR1 is MGHRA, CDR2 YSYEKL. This clonotype was counted between two and nine times. What it recognizes is unknown. Sequenced: blood. The chain combines TRBV4-1 with TRBJ1-1; 10 positions match TRBD1. This clonotype was obtained from a woman in her forties with Graves' ophthalmopathy. CDR3 sequence: CASSQAPDRGSTEAFF. The CDR3 DNA sequence: TGCGCCAGCAGCCAAGCTCCGGACAGGGGGAGTACTGAAGCTTTCTTT.